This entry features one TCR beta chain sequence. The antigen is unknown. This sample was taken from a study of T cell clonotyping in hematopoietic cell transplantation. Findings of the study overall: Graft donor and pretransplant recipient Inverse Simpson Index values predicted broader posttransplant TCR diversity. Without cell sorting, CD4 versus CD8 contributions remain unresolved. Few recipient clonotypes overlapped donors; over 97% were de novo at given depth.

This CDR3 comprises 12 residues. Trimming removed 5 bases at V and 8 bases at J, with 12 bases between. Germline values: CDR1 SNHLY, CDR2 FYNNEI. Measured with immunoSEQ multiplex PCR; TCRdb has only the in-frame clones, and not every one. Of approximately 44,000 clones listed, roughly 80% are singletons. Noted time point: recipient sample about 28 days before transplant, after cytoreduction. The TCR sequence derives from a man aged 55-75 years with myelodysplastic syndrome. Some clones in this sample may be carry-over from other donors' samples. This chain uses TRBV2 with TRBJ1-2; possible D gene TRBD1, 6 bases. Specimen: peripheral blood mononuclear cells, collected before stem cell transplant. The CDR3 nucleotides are TGTGCCAGCAGTAAAAACAGGGACGGCTACACCTTC. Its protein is CASSKNRDGYTF. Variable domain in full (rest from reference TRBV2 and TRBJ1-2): EPEVTQTPSHQVTQMGQEVILRCVPISNHLYFYWYRQILGQKVEFLVSFYNNEISEKSEIFDDQFSVERPDGSNFTLKIRSTKLEDSAMYFCASSKNRDGYTFGSGTRLTVV.